This T cell receptor (beta chain) was captured by sequencing in a study of blood T cell repertoires in COVID-19 (dated by TCRdb to 2020 to 2022). In the study overall: Samples covering the acute and convalescent phases of COVID-19 were provided by collaborators in the United States, Italy and Spain. The material from the prospective study consisted of cDNA or gDNA derived from T cells, B-cell-depleted T cells, or PBMCs. The dataset comprised deeply sampled blood TCRbeta repertoires from subjects exposed to, actively infected with, or recovered from COVID-19. The repertoires were released in a freely available public database intended as a resource for research on the immune response to SARS-CoV-2. The samples were drawn from the first 160 participants of the ongoing ImmuneRACE study and from about 1,200 subjects provided by 6 global collaborators. Sample metadata almost always included a de-identified subject ID, COVID-19 status, age in years and sex. Where available, HLA class I and class II types were taken from metadata supplied by the sample provider and were not determined by assay-based typing.

The immunoSEQ Assay, a bias-controlled multiplex PCR, was used to amplify TCRbeta CDR3 regions from genomic DNA. The original pipeline was this. Nucleated cell counts per sample were estimated from amplification of reference gene primers within the assay. To quantify the absolute abundance of each unique TCRbeta CDR3 rearrangement, sequence reads were collapsed and filtered. For each sample, productive Simpson clonality was calculated as the square root of Simpson's diversity index over productive rearrangements. TCRdb provides this immuneACCESS table in a form limited to in-frame rearrangements. Some clones are lacking; in checked studies, under half of them reflect an unresolved V gene, and why the rest are absent is not known. D and trimming were read from the DNA, whereas the V and J calls and clone size are those reported in that table. The sample profile shows approximately 210,000 clones; just over 85% of them were found once. The top ten clones comprise around 1.4% of the sample.

The collaborating institutions used their own protocols to collect whole blood in K2EDTA tubes. Collaborator samples were shipped for TCRbeta analysis as frozen whole blood, isolated PBMCs, or DNA extracted from either sample type. With regard to this clone: The antigen it binds to is not known. No base qualities exist here, and no much larger clone lies one base off it.

CDR1 and CDR2, looked up from the germline V gene, are SNHLY and FYNNEI. V and J lose 6 bases and 1 base, and a span of 12 bases separates them. The CDR3 runs 15 amino acids, cysteine and phenylalanine included. Kept here is only the CDR3 DNA, which spans 45 bases and is read in frame from base 1. What the research found in general, with its limitations: The quantity of clinical and demographic metadata differed by source and by participant and was supplied without curation.

The V gene is TRBV2 and the J gene is TRBJ1-4; 5 matching bases give a weak D call of TRBD1. The sequenced sample consisted of peripheral blood. The TCR originated in a man aged 18-30 years with active or convalescent COVID-19. The nucleotide sequence reads TGTGCCAGCAGCGAACAGGAAGAAACTAATGAAAAACTGTTTTTT. It translates to CASSEQEETNEKLFF.